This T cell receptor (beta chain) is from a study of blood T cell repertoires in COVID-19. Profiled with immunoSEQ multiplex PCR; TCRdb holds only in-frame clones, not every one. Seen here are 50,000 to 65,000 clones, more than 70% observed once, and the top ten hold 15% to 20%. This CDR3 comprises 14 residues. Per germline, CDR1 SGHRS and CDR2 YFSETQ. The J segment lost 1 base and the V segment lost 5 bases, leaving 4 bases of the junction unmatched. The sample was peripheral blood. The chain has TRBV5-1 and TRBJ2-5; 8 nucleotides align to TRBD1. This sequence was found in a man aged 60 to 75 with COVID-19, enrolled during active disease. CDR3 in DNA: TGCGCCAGCAGAACAGGGGGAGGCCAAGAGACCCAGTACTTC. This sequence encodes CASRTGGGQETQYF.